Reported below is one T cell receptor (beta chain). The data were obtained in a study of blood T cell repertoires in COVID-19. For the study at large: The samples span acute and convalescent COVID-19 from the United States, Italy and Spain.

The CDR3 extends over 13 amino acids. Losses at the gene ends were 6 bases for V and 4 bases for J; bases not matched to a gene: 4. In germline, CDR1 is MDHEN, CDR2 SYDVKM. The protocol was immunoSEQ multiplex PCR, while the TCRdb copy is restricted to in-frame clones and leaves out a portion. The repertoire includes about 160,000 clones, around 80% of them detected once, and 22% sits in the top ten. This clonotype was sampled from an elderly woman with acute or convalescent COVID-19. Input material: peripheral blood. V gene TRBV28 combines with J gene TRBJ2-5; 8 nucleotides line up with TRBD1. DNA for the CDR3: TGTGCCAGCAGACAGGGGGGCAGAGAGACCCAGTACTTC. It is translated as CASRQGGRETQYF.